This record covers a single TCR beta chain. The target antigen is unknown. This sample was taken from a study of cytomegalovirus exposure and HLA in healthy donors. Across the study: An analysis done earlier identified fewer than 140 million unique TCR beta sequences from about 180 million T cells. Study-level points and caveats: In a later analysis, an Asian-associated ancestry cluster reportedly showed fewer N-insertions than the approximately 700-donor mean. Relative to equally common others, HLA-associated TCR beta chains showed greater clonal expansion in a later analysis.

The CDR3 spans 14 residues. Germline CDR1 and CDR2: MNHEY and SVGAGI. Deletions cut 0 bases from V and 5 bases from J, with 8 bases between. The PCR had 60 Vbeta and 13 Jbeta primers. The data were produced by immunoSEQ multiplex PCR, yet TCRdb's version contains in-frame clones alone and is incomplete. The repertoire holds some 150,000 clones, with less than 85% as singletons. Sequencing was done on a sample of PBMCs. The rearrangement links TRBV6-5 to TRBJ1-5; D gene ambiguous. The TCR was taken from a male donor in good health and CMV-seronegative. CDR3 coding DNA: TGTGCCAGCAGTTACTCGCCAGACTATCAGCCCCAGCATTTT. Amino acids: CASSYSPDYQPQHF.